Given below is one T cell receptor (beta chain) in context. From germline, CDR1 is ENHRY and CDR2 SYGVKD. This CDR3 is 17 amino acids long. The data were taken from a study of immune characterization of retroperitoneal liposarcoma. TCRdb called the PCR reads again in MiXCR, with one record for every CDR3 protein. This table has some 9,100 distinct CDR3 sequences, 28% appearing once. The chain links TRBV10-3 to TRBJ2-5, with 9 bases identical to TRBD2. The assigned J gene may be wrong: the sequence end matches TRBJ2-1 better. This TCR derives from a male donor with retroperitoneal liposarcoma. The sequenced sample was tumor tissue. In nucleotides, the CDR3 is TGTGCCATCAGTGAGTCGAAGGGCGGGGGGGCCGGGAATGAGCAGTTCTTC. It specifies CAISESKGGGAGNEQFF.